The clone carrying this T cell receptor (beta chain) was counted many times. These data are taken from a study of T cells in Graves' hyperthyroidism and ophthalmopathy. The CDR3 consists of 12 residues. V was clipped by 7 bases and J by 6 bases; unmatched bases: 6. Per germline, CDR1 SEHNR and CDR2 FQNEAQ (reference sequence). Aged 18 to 65, the patients had hyperthyroidism that was newly diagnosed and had lasted under 2 months. Lactation, pregnancy, other autoimmune disease or uncontrolled infection excluded patients. The PBMCs had their origin in roughly 9.4 ml of fresh peripheral blood. Amplified regions were TCR beta CDR3 sequences from RNA transcripts. First-round RT-PCR targeting the TCR CDR3 was performed with the HTBI primer set. TCRdb reprocessed the multiplex PCR reads with MiXCR, giving one entry per CDR3 protein. The sample holds under 350,000 distinct CDR3 sequences, around a sixth seen once.

This sequence originates from a woman in her forties or fifties with Graves' hyperthyroidism. The chain carries TRBV7-9 and TRBJ2-7; TRBD2 matches at 7 bases. Source material: blood. DNA for the CDR3: TGTGCCAGCACCGGAGCGGGACGCGAGCAGTACTTC. Translation gives CASTGAGREQYF. The whole variable domain, filled in from reference TRBV7-9 and TRBJ2-7, reads DTGVSQNPRHKITKRGQNVTFRCDPISEHNRLYWYRQTLGQGPEFLTYFQNEAQLEKSRLLSDRFSAERPKGSFSTLEIQRTEQGDSAMYLCASTGAGREQYFGPGTRLTVT.